This T cell receptor (beta chain) derives from a study of somatic mutations in cytotoxic T cells in rheumatoid arthritis. Germline trimming cut 4 bases from V and 2 bases from J; bases unmatched to any gene: 1. Germline V lookup: CDR1 SGHDT, CDR2 YYEEEE. The CDR3 consists of 14 residues. This clone has more than one count but fewer than ten. Within the sample, other DNA sequences also encode this same CDR3. As handled by the study authors: Published virus-specific TCRB sequences matched only a few of the patient CD8+ clones exceeding 1%. Assay used: immunoSEQ multiplex PCR; TCRdb lists only in-frame clones, some missing. V, J and clone size are those of that table, while D and trimming were read from the DNA. This table holds around 16,000 clones, about four fifths found once.

This chain joins TRBV5-6 and TRBJ2-5; 11 bases align to TRBD2. The sequencing sample was made of CD8+ T cells sorted from blood. This TCR was recovered from a woman aged 50 to 60 with rheumatoid arthritis. DNA of the CDR3: TGTGCCAGCAGCGGGACTAGCGGACAAGAGACCCAGTACTTC. It encodes CASSGTSGQETQYF.